The rows below give T cell receptor beta chains drawn from one sample of a study of cytomegalovirus exposure and HLA in healthy donors. Sequenced by immunoSEQ multiplex PCR; TCRdb stores in-frame clones only, minus some. The profile shows about 170,000 clones, roughly 72% of them singletons. The source material was PBMCs. The origin of the receptors is a man aged 40-50 years in good health and CMV-seropositive. CDR3s include the opening cysteine and the closing phenylalanine or tryptophan. The D gene is left open where the match is weak. The size of a clone is reported for some rows only, either as once, few or many, or as a class for expanded clones.

V gene: TRBV11-1; clone size: few; D gene: TRBD1; J gene: TRBJ2-3; CDR3 DNA: TGTGCCAGCAGCTCTGGACAGGGGGGTCAGTATTTT; CDR3 protein: CASSSGQGGQYF
V gene: TRBV29-1; clone size: -; D gene: TRBD1; J gene: TRBJ1-2; CDR3 DNA: TGCAGCGTCGTCCGGGACAGGGGTTATGGCTACACCTTC; CDR3 protein: CSVVRDRGYGYTF
V gene: TRBV5-6; clone size: -; D gene: TRBD1; J gene: TRBJ1-4; CDR3 DNA: TGTGCCAGCAGCTTGGGGGCGGCAGGGGGGAGTGAAAAACTGTTTTTT; CDR3 protein: CASSLGAAGGSEKLFF
V gene: TRBV7-3; clone size: -; D gene: -; J gene: TRBJ1-1; CDR3 DNA: TGTGCCAGCAGCTTAATTATTGGCAGCGGAGCTTTCTTT; CDR3 protein: CASSLIIGSGAFF
V gene: TRBV28; clone size: -; D gene: -; J gene: TRBJ1-5; CDR3 DNA: TGTGCCAGCAGTTCCCGTCGGACAGAACCAAATCAGCCCCAGCATTTT; CDR3 protein: CASSSRRTEPNQPQHF
V gene: TRBV30; clone size: -; D gene: -; J gene: TRBJ1-4; CDR3 DNA: TGTGCCTGGAGTCCTTCCCCCAGTACAACTAATGAAAAACTGTTTTTT; CDR3 protein: CAWSPSPSTTNEKLFF
V gene: TRBV4-2; clone size: -; D gene: TRBD1; J gene: TRBJ2-2; CDR3 DNA: TGTGCCAGCAGCCAACCGCCCCCAGGGGGCGGCACCGGGGAGCTGTTTTTT; CDR3 protein: CASSQPPPGGGTGELFF
V gene: TRBV5-8; clone size: -; D gene: -; J gene: TRBJ1-1; CDR3 DNA: TGTGCCAGCAGCTTATGGGGGGGAACTGAAGCTTTCTTT; CDR3 protein: CASSLWGGTEAFF
V gene: TRBV28; clone size: -; D gene: -; J gene: TRBJ2-7; CDR3 DNA: TGTGCCAGCACGGAGGGGTACGAGCAGTACTTC; CDR3 protein: CASTEGYEQYF
V gene: TRBV5-1; clone size: once; D gene: TRBD1; J gene: TRBJ2-7; CDR3 DNA: TGCGCCAGCAGCTTATTCGAGGGACAGGGGGACGAGCAGTACTTC; CDR3 protein: CASSLFEGQGDEQYF
V gene: TRBV4-1; clone size: -; D gene: TRBD1; J gene: TRBJ1-2; CDR3 DNA: TGCGCCAGCAGCCAAGGCGGGACAGGGGGAGGCTACACCTTC; CDR3 protein: CASSQGGTGGGYTF
V gene: TRBV6-5; clone size: -; D gene: TRBD1; J gene: TRBJ1-4; CDR3 DNA: TGTGCCAGCAGTTACTCCAGACAGGGGGCTAATGAAAAACTGTTTTTT; CDR3 protein: CASSYSRQGANEKLFF
V gene: TRBV6-6; clone size: -; D gene: -; J gene: TRBJ2-2; CDR3 DNA: TGTGCCAGCAGTTACTCGCTAGAAACCGGGGAGCTGTTTTTT; CDR3 protein: CASSYSLETGELFF
V gene: TRBV10-3; clone size: -; D gene: TRBD1; J gene: TRBJ1-6; CDR3 DNA: TGTGCCATCAACCAAAACGCCGGGACAGCAAATTCACCCCTCCACTTT; CDR3 protein: CAINQNAGTANSPLHF
V gene: TRBV6-5; clone size: -; D gene: -; J gene: TRBJ2-6; CDR3 DNA: TGTGCCAGCAGACTGACAGGCTCTGGGGCCAACGTCCTGACTTTC; CDR3 protein: CASRLTGSGANVLTF
V gene: TRBV11-2; clone size: -; D gene: -; J gene: TRBJ1-1; CDR3 DNA: TGTGCCAGCAGCTTATGGGGCCAGAACACTGAAGCTTTCTTT; CDR3 protein: CASSLWGQNTEAFF
V gene: TRBV9; clone size: -; D gene: -; J gene: TRBJ1-2; CDR3 DNA: TGTGCCAGCAAGAGAGACAGGACGGGGGGCTACACCTTC; CDR3 protein: CASKRDRTGGYTF
V gene: TRBV23-1; clone size: few; D gene: -; J gene: TRBJ2-2; CDR3 DNA: TGCGCCAGCAGTCGGGGACAAGTGCAGTGGACCGGGGAGCTGTTTTTT; CDR3 protein: CASSRGQVQWTGELFF
V gene: TRBV7-9; clone size: few; D gene: -; J gene: TRBJ2-1; CDR3 DNA: TGTGCCAGCAGCTCCGAGGGAGGCTATGAGCAGTTCTTC; CDR3 protein: CASSSEGGYEQFF
V gene: TRBV10-3; clone size: many; D gene: TRBD2; J gene: TRBJ2-1; CDR3 DNA: TGTGCCGCCAAAGCTAGCGGGGGGGAACTGGGTGAGCAGTTCTTC; CDR3 protein: CAAKASGGELGEQFF
V gene: TRBV9; clone size: -; D gene: -; J gene: TRBJ2-2; CDR3 DNA: TGTGAAGTAGGAGAGCGCACCGGGGAGCTGTTTTTT; CDR3 protein: CEVGERTGELFF
V gene: TRBV5-1; clone size: few; D gene: TRBD1; J gene: TRBJ2-1; CDR3 DNA: TGCGCCCCTGAGGGGACAGGGGGAAAGAATGAGCAGTTCTTC; CDR3 protein: CAPEGTGGKNEQFF
V gene: TRBV2; clone size: few; D gene: -; J gene: TRBJ1-1; CDR3 DNA: TGTGCCAGCAGGATGGACACGCGGGGTATGAACACTGAAGCTTTCTTT; CDR3 protein: CASRMDTRGMNTEAFF
V gene: TRBV18; clone size: once; D gene: -; J gene: TRBJ1-4; CDR3 DNA: TGTGCCAGCTCACCTCGTAGTACTAATGAAAAACTGTTTTTT; CDR3 protein: CASSPRSTNEKLFF
V gene: TRBV5-1; clone size: few; D gene: -; J gene: TRBJ1-5; CDR3 DNA: TGCGCCAGCAGCCCCGACAGGCCGAATCAGCCCCAGCATTTT; CDR3 protein: CASSPDRPNQPQHF
V gene: TRBV9; clone size: -; D gene: -; J gene: TRBJ2-2; CDR3 DNA: TGTGCCAGCAGCGTTACGGGACAATGGGTCGGGGAGCTGTTTTTT; CDR3 protein: CASSVTGQWVGELFF
V gene: TRBV7-9; clone size: -; D gene: -; J gene: TRBJ2-7; CDR3 DNA: TGTGCCAGCAGCCCCCCCGATTTCAGCTCCTACGAGCAGTACTTC; CDR3 protein: CASSPPDFSSYEQYF
V gene: TRBV28; clone size: -; D gene: -; J gene: TRBJ2-7; CDR3 DNA: TGTGCCAGCAGTCCGCCAGTTTACCCCGACTCCTACGAGCAGTACTTC; CDR3 protein: CASSPPVYPDSYEQYF
V gene: TRBV5-4; clone size: -; D gene: -; J gene: TRBJ2-5; CDR3 DNA: TGTGCCAGCGGAGATAGAGGGCAAGAGACCCAGTACTTC; CDR3 protein: CASGDRGQETQYF
V gene: TRBV9; clone size: -; D gene: -; J gene: TRBJ1-1; CDR3 DNA: TGTGCCAGCAGCATTACAGATATGAACACTGAAGCTTTCTTT; CDR3 protein: CASSITDMNTEAFF
V gene: TRBV28; clone size: -; D gene: -; J gene: TRBJ2-7; CDR3 DNA: TGTGCCAGCAGTTTAGTACCTGGGGCCCAGGTGGCCGAGCAGTACTTC; CDR3 protein: CASSLVPGAQVAEQYF
V gene: TRBV5-1; clone size: -; D gene: -; J gene: TRBJ2-2; CDR3 DNA: TGCGCCAGCAGCTTGGAAGGGAGGAACACCGGGGAGCTGTTTTTT; CDR3 protein: CASSLEGRNTGELFF
V gene: TRBV5-1; clone size: -; D gene: TRBD1; J gene: TRBJ1-4; CDR3 DNA: TGCGCCAGCAGCCGGGCCCCGGGACAGGGGGATGAAAAACTGTTTTTT; CDR3 protein: CASSRAPGQGDEKLFF
V gene: TRBV7-9; clone size: few; D gene: -; J gene: TRBJ2-3; CDR3 DNA: TGTGCCAGCAGCCCGGCGGACAACTCGAGGTATTTT; CDR3 protein: CASSPADNSRYF
V gene: TRBV6-5; clone size: few; D gene: -; J gene: TRBJ2-7; CDR3 DNA: TGTGCCAGCAGTGCACAGGATTACTACGAGCAGTACTTC; CDR3 protein: CASSAQDYYEQYF
V gene: TRBV10-3; clone size: few; D gene: TRBD1; J gene: TRBJ2-3; CDR3 DNA: TGTGCCACCGCACAGGGGGCCCGCACAGATACGCAGTATTTT; CDR3 protein: CATAQGARTDTQYF
V gene: TRBV15; clone size: once; D gene: -; J gene: TRBJ2-7; CDR3 DNA: TGTGCCACCAGCAGAGGTGAACAGTACGAGCAGTACTTC; CDR3 protein: CATSRGEQYEQYF
V gene: TRBV18; clone size: -; D gene: TRBD2; J gene: TRBJ2-3; CDR3 DNA: TGTGCCAGCTCCAGCGGGAAGACAGATACGCAGTATTTT; CDR3 protein: CASSSGKTDTQYF
V gene: TRBV7-9; clone size: -; D gene: TRBD2; J gene: TRBJ2-2; CDR3 DNA: TGTGCCAGCAGTCCCCGGACTAGCGGGGGGGTCGTCACCGGGGAGCTGTTTTTT; CDR3 protein: CASSPRTSGGVVTGELFF
V gene: TRBV6-1; clone size: -; D gene: -; J gene: TRBJ2-4; CDR3 DNA: TGTGCCAGCAGTGGGGTCGGAGGGTCAGGAAACATTCAGTACTTC; CDR3 protein: CASSGVGGSGNIQYF
V gene: TRBV5-6; clone size: -; D gene: -; J gene: TRBJ1-1; CDR3 DNA: TGTGCCAGCAGCCCCCAGGGGAGGGCCCCAGTGAACACTGAAGCTTTCTTT; CDR3 protein: CASSPQGRAPVNTEAFF
V gene: TRBV7-3; clone size: -; D gene: TRBD1; J gene: TRBJ1-1; CDR3 DNA: TGTGCCAGCAGTCGACAGGGGAGCACTGAAGCTTTCTTT; CDR3 protein: CASSRQGSTEAFF
V gene: TRBV10-3; clone size: -; D gene: -; J gene: TRBJ1-4; CDR3 DNA: TGTGCCATCAGTGAGTCGCGGGGGACTAATGAAAAACTGTTTTTT; CDR3 protein: CAISESRGTNEKLFF
V gene: TRBV6-4; clone size: -; D gene: -; J gene: TRBJ2-1; CDR3 DNA: TGTGCCAGCAGTGACTCGCGGCGGGGACACAATGAGCAGTTCTTC; CDR3 protein: CASSDSRRGHNEQFF
V gene: TRBV7-2; clone size: -; D gene: TRBD1; J gene: TRBJ1-6; CDR3 DNA: TGTGCCAGCAGCCCCAGGGGGCAATCACCCCTCCACTTT; CDR3 protein: CASSPRGQSPLHF
V gene: TRBV7-2; clone size: -; D gene: -; J gene: TRBJ1-6; CDR3 DNA: TGTGCCAGCAGCTCGGCCGTACCGGGGGCACCCCTCCACTTT; CDR3 protein: CASSSAVPGAPLHF
V gene: TRBV5-4; clone size: -; D gene: -; J gene: TRBJ2-3; CDR3 DNA: TGTGCCAGCGGGGCGGGGGTGGGGGCTACCACAGATACGCAGTATTTT; CDR3 protein: CASGAGVGATTDTQYF
V gene: TRBV4-1; clone size: -; D gene: TRBD2; J gene: TRBJ2-3; CDR3 DNA: TGCGCCAGCAGCCAAGAACTAGCGGGGAGCACAGATACGCAGTATTTT; CDR3 protein: CASSQELAGSTDTQYF
V gene: TRBV4-3; clone size: -; D gene: -; J gene: TRBJ2-7; CDR3 DNA: TGCGCCAGCAGCCAAGATTTGGGGGGTGCGGGGTACGAGCAGTACTTC; CDR3 protein: CASSQDLGGAGYEQYF
V gene: TRBV10-3; clone size: once; D gene: -; J gene: TRBJ2-7; CDR3 DNA: TGTGCCATCACTGACAGTGATTTGGAGCAGTACTTC; CDR3 protein: CAITDSDLEQYF
V gene: TRBV6-6; clone size: -; D gene: -; J gene: TRBJ1-1; CDR3 DNA: TGTGCCAGCACCTCAGGGGACCCGAGGGGGACTGAAGCTTTCTTT; CDR3 protein: CASTSGDPRGTEAFF
V gene: TRBV4-3; clone size: -; D gene: TRBD1; J gene: TRBJ1-6; CDR3 DNA: TGCGCCAGCAGCCAAGATCGGGGACAGGGACCCTCACCCCTCCACTTT; CDR3 protein: CASSQDRGQGPSPLHF
V gene: TRBV6-5; clone size: -; D gene: -; J gene: TRBJ1-6; CDR3 DNA: TGTGCCAGCATGCCAGGTACTGGAAATTCACCCCTCCACTTT; CDR3 protein: CASMPGTGNSPLHF
V gene: TRBV6-1; clone size: once; D gene: -; J gene: TRBJ2-1; CDR3 DNA: TGTGCCAGCAGACGGCAGGGGTACAATGAGCAGTTCTTC; CDR3 protein: CASRRQGYNEQFF
V gene: TRBV4-3; clone size: -; D gene: TRBD1; J gene: TRBJ2-1; CDR3 DNA: TGCGCCAGCAGCCCCGTCCAGGGGGCCTACAATGAGCAGTTCTTC; CDR3 protein: CASSPVQGAYNEQFF
V gene: TRBV19; clone size: -; D gene: TRBD1; J gene: TRBJ2-5; CDR3 DNA: TGTGCCAGTAGTATGAGGACAGGGGAAGAGACCCAGTACTTC; CDR3 protein: CASSMRTGEETQYF
V gene: TRBV6-1; clone size: once; D gene: TRBD2; J gene: TRBJ2-7; CDR3 DNA: TGTGCCAGCAGGGGGGAGGGCCACTACGAGCAGTACTTC; CDR3 protein: CASRGEGHYEQYF
V gene: TRBV7-9; clone size: few; D gene: -; J gene: TRBJ2-1; CDR3 DNA: TGTGCCAGCAGCTTAGCTCCCGCAGGGAATGAGCAGTTCTTC; CDR3 protein: CASSLAPAGNEQFF
V gene: TRBV4-3; clone size: -; D gene: -; J gene: TRBJ2-7; CDR3 DNA: TGCGCCAGCAGCCCCCGTGAGGGGGGGCTTGGCGAGCAGTACTTC; CDR3 protein: CASSPREGGLGEQYF
V gene: TRBV5-4; clone size: -; D gene: -; J gene: TRBJ1-3; CDR3 DNA: TGTGCCAGCAGCTCGGGGGGGGGCTTAAGAAACACCATATATTTT; CDR3 protein: CASSSGGGLRNTIYF